This T cell receptor beta chain was sequenced for a study of OX40 agonist ivuxolimab in advanced cancers. Findings of the study overall: Doses of 0.1 to 3.0 mg/kg were accompanied by clonal expansion of CD4+ and CD8+ blood T cells by week 6.

With regard to this clone: The antigen remains undetermined.

TCRdb keeps only in-frame clones here, not all; method: immunoSEQ multiplex PCR. The sample shows 45,000 to 65,000 clones, 80% to 90% of them seen only once. The CDR3 is 14 residues long. Trimming took 5 bases from V and 2 from J, leaving 12 bases between them. CDR1 is MNHEY and CDR2 is SVGAGI in the germline V gene. The clonotype originates from an adult with an advanced solid tumor such as melanoma, head and neck, liver or kidney cancer. The sequencing used CD4+ or CD8+ T cells sorted from blood, collected in a trial of the OX40 agonist ivuxolimab. The chain links TRBV6-5 to TRBJ2-5, with D possibly TRBD2 on 7 matching bases. In DNA form, the CDR3 reads TGTGCCAGCAGTGGGGGGGCGATACAAGAGACCCAGTACTTC. It is translated as CASSGGAIQETQYF.